Sequencing of this T cell receptor (beta chain) was carried out in a study of blood T cell repertoires in COVID-19. Overall study context: The study drew acute and convalescent COVID-19 samples from the United States, Italy and Spain.

Trimming left V 7 bases short and J 1 base short, with 13 bases between. Germline V gene data show CDR1 as SNHLY and CDR2 as FYNNEI. The CDR3 covers 14 residues. This clone was detected only a few times. Study processing details: The assay estimated nucleated cells by amplifying reference gene primers. The repertoire was sequenced with immunoSEQ multiplex PCR; TCRdb's copy has only in-frame clones and lacks some. V, J and clone size reflect that table, while D and trimming were determined from the DNA. Altogether around 100,000 clones are present, around 88% being singletons, with the ten largest covering about 5.3%.

The TCR sequence derives from a human donor in a cohort sampled during active COVID-19. The rearrangement uses TRBV2 and TRBJ1-2; D is perhaps TRBD1 (6 bases). The sample consisted of peripheral blood. CDR3 nucleotides: TGTGCCAGCAAAGAACAGGGCTTTAACTATGGCTACACCTTC. It translates to CASKEQGFNYGYTF.